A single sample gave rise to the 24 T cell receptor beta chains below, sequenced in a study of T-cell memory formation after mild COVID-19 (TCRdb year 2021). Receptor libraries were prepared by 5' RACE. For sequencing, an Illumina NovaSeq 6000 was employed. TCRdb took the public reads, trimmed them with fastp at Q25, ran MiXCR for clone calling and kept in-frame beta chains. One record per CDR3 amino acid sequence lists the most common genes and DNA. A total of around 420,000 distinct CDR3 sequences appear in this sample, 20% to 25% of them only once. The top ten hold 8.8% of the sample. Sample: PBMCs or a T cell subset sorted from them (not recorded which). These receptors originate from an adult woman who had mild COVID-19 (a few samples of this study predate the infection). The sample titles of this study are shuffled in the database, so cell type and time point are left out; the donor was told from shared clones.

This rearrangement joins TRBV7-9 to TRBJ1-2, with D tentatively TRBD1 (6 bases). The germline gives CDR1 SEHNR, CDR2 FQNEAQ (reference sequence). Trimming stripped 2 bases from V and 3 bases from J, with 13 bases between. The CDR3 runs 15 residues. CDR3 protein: CASSLRWPGDYGYTF. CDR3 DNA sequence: TGTGCCAGCAGCTTACGGTGGCCAGGGGACTATGGCTACACCTTC.

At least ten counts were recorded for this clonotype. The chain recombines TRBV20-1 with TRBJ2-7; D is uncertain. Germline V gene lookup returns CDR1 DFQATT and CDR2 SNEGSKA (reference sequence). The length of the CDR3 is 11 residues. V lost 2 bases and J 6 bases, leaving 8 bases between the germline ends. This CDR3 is CSARRRLEQYF. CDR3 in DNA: TGCAGTGCTAGACGCCGACTCGAGCAGTACTTC.

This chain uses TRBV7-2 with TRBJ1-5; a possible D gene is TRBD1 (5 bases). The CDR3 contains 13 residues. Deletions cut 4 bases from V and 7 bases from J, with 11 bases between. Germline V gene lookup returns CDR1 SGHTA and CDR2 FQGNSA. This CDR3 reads CASSWTRSQPQHF. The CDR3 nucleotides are TGTGCCAGCAGCTGGACAAGGAGCCAGCCCCAGCATTTT. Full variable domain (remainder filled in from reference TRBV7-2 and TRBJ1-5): GAGVSQSPSNKVTEKGKDVELRCDPISGHTALYWYRQSLGQGLEFLIYFQGNSAPDKSGLPSDRFSAERTGGSVSTLTIQRTQQEDSAVYLCASSWTRSQPQHFGDGTRLSIL.

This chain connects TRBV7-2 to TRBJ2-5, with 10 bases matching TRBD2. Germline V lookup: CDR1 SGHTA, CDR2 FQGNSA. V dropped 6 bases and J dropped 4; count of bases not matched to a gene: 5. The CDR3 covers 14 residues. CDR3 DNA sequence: TGTGCCAGCAGTGTAGCGGGAGGAGGAGAGACCCAGTACTTC. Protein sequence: CASSVAGGGETQYF.

The CDR3 DNA reads TGCGCCAGCAGCGGAGGGAGACAGTCAGGTGGAGCTTTCTTT. Encoded protein: CASSGGRQSGGAFF. The J gene is TRBJ1-1, the V gene TRBV5-1; a possible D gene is TRBD1 (5 bases). Germline-derived CDR1 and CDR2 are SGHRS and YFSETQ. This CDR3 is built from 14 residues. V was shortened by 4 bases and J by 10 bases, with 20 bases between the two germline ends. Combining the CDR3 with reference TRBV5-1 and TRBJ1-1 gives the whole variable domain KAGVTQTPRYLIKTRGQQVTLSCSPISGHRSVSWYQQTPGQGLQFLFEYFSETQRNKGNFPGRFSGRQFSNSRSEMNVSTLELGDSALYLCASSGGRQSGGAFFGQGTRLTVV.

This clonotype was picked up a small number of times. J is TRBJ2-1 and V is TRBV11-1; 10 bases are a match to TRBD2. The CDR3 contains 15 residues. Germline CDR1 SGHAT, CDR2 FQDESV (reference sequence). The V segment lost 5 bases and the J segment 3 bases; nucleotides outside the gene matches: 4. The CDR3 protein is CASSVPSGSYNEQFF. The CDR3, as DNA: TGTGCCAGCAGCGTCCCTAGCGGGAGCTACAATGAGCAGTTCTTC.

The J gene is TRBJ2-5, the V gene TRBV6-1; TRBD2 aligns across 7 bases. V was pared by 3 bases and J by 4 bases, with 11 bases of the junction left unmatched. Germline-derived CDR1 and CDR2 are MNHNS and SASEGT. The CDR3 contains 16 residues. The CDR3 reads CASSELSGMRAETQYF. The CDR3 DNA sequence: TGTGCCAGCAGTGAGTTAAGCGGGATGCGTGCAGAGACCCAGTACTTC.

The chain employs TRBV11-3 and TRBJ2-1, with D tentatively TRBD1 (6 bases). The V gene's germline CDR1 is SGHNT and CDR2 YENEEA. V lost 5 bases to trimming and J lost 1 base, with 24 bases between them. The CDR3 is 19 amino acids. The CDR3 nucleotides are TGTGCCAGCAGCCCCGTCCAGGGGTATTTCGGAAGGTCCTACAATGAGCAGTTCTTC. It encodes CASSPVQGYFGRSYNEQFF.

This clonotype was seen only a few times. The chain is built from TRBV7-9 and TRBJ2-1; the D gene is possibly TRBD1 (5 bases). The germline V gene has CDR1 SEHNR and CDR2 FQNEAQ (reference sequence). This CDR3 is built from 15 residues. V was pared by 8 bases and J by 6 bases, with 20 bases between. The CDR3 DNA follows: TGTGCCAGCTCCCCAGGGCTCGGCTTTGCCAATGAGCAGTTCTTC. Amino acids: CASSPGLGFANEQFF.

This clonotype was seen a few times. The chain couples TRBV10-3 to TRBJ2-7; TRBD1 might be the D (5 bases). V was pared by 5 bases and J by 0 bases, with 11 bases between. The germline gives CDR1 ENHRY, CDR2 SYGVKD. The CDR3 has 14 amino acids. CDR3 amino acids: CAISLDSSSYEQYF. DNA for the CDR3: TGTGCCATCAGTTTAGACAGTAGCTCCTACGAGCAGTACTTC.

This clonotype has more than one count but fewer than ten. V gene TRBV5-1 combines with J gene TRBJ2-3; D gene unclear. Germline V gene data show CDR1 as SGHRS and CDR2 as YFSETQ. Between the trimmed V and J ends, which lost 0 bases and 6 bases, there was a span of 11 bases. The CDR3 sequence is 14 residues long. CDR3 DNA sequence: TGCGCCAGCAGCTTGGTAGAGCCCATGGATACGCAGTATTTT. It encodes CASSLVEPMDTQYF.

In DNA, the CDR3 is TGTGCCTGGAGTGTACGGGTATCCCCCCACACAGATACGCAGTATTTT. This encodes CAWSVRVSPHTDTQYF. The V call is TRBV30, the J call TRBJ2-3; D ambiguous. The CDR3 is 16 residues long. Looked up from germline, CDR1 is GTSNPN and CDR2 is SVGIG (reference sequence). V dropped 0 bases and J dropped 2 bases, with 15 bases sitting between them. Looking up the rest from reference TRBV30 and TRBJ2-3 gives the full variable domain: SQTIHQWPATLVQPVGSPLSLECTVEGTSNPNLYWYRQAAGRGLQLLFYSVGIGQISSEVPQNLSASRPQDRQFILSSKKLLLSDSGFYLCAWSVRVSPHTDTQYFGPGTRLTVL.

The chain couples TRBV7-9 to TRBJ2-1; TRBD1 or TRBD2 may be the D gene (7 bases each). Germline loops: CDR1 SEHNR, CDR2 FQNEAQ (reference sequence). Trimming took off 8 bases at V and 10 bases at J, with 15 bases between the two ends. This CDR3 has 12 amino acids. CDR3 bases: TGTGCCAGCCCGAACAGGGGAGGGGAGCAGTTCTTC. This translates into CASPNRGGEQFF.

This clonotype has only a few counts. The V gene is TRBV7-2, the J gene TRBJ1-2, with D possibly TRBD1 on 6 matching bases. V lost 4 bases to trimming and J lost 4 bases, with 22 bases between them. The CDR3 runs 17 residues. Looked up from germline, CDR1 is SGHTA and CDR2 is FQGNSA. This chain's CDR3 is CASSSEVDQGRIYGYTF. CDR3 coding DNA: TGTGCCAGCAGCTCGGAGGTAGATCAGGGGCGAATCTATGGCTACACCTTC. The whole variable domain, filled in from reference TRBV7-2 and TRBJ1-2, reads GAGVSQSPSNKVTEKGKDVELRCDPISGHTALYWYRQSLGQGLEFLIYFQGNSAPDKSGLPSDRFSAERTGGSVSTLTIQRTQQEDSAVYLCASSSEVDQGRIYGYTFGSGTRLTVV.

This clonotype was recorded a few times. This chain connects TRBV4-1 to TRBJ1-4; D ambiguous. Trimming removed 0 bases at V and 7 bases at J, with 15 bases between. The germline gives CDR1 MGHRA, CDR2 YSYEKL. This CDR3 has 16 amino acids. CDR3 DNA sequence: TGCGCCAGCAGCCAAGACGCCGGACTTGGGAGTGAAAAACTGTTTTTT. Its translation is CASSQDAGLGSEKLFF.

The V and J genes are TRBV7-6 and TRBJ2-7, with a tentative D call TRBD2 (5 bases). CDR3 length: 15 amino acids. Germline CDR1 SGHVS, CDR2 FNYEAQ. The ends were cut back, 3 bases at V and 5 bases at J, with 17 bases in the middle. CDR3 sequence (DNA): TGTGCCAGCAGCTTCGGACTCTCTGACTTGAACGAGCAGTACTTC. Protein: CASSFGLSDLNEQYF.

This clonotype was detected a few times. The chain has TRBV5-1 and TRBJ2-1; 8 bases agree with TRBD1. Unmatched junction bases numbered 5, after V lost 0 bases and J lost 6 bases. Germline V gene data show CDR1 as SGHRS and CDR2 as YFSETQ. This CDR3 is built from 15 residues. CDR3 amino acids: CASSLGGQGGNEQFF. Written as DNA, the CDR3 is TGCGCCAGCAGCTTGGGAGGACAGGGAGGCAATGAGCAGTTCTTC.

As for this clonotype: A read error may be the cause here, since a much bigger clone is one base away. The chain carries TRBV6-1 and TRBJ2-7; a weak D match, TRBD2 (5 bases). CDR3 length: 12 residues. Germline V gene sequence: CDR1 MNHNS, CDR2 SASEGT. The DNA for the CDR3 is TGTTCCAGCAGTGCGGGCCCCTACGAGCAGTACTTC. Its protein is CSSSAGPYEQYF.

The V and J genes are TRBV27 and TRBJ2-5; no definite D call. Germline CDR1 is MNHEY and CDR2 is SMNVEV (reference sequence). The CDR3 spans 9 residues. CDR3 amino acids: CSTERTQYF. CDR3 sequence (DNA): TGTTCCACCGAGCGGACCCAGTACTTC.

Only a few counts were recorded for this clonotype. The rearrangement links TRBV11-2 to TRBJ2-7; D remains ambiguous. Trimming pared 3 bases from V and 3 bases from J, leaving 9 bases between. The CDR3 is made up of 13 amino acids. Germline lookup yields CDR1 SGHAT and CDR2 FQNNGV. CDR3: CASSFSLDYEQYF. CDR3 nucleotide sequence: TGTGCCAGCAGCTTTAGTCTCGACTACGAGCAGTACTTC.

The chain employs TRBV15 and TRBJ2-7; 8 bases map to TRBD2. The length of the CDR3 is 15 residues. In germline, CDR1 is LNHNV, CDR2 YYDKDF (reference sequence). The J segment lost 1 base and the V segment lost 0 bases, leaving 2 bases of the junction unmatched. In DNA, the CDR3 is TGTGCCACCAGCAGAGAAGCGGGGGAGTCCTACGAGCAGTACTTC. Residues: CATSREAGESYEQYF.

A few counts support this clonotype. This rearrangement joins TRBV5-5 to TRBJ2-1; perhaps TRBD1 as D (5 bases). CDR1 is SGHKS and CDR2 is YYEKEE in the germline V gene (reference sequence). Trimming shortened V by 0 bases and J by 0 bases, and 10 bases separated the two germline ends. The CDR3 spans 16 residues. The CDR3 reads CASSLEGLHSYNEQFF. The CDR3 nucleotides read TGTGCCAGCAGCTTGGAGGGGCTTCACTCCTACAATGAGCAGTTCTTC.

Written as DNA, the CDR3 is TGTGCCAGCAGTCCGTCGTCGGGGGCTGCTGGGGCCAACGTCCTGACTTTC. This codes for CASSPSSGAAGANVLTF. The rearrangement links TRBV12-3 or TRBV12-4 to TRBJ2-6; D could derive from TRBD1 or TRBD2 (6 bases each). This CDR3 has 17 residues. With 5 bases removed from V and 2 bases from J, the gap between germline ends came to 16 bases.

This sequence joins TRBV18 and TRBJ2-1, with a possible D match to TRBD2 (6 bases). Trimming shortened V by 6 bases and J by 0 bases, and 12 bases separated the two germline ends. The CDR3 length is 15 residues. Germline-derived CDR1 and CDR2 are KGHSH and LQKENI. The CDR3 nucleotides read TGTGCCAGCTCCCGATTGGGGGGCTCCTACAATGAGCAGTTCTTC. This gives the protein CASSRLGGSYNEQFF.